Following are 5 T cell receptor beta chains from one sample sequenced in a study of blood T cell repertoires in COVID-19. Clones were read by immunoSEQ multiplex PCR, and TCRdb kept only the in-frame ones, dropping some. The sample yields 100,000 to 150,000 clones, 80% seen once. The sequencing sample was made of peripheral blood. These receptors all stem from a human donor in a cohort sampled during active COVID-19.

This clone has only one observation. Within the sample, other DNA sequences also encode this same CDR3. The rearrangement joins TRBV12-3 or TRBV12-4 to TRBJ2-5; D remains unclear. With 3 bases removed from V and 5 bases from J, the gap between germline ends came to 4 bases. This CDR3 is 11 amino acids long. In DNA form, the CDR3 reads TGTGCCAGCAGTTTGAGGGAGACCCAGTACTTC. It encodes CASSLRETQYF.

The DNA of the CDR3 is TGTGCCAGTAGGGGTGAAGGGGCTGCCACTGAAGCTTTCTTT. It specifies CASRGEGAATEAFF. The V gene is TRBV19, the J gene TRBJ1-1; a weak D match, TRBD1 (5 bases). Germline V gene lookup returns CDR1 LNHDA and CDR2 SQIVND (reference sequence). The length of the CDR3 is 14 residues. Trimming shortened V by 6 bases and J by 4 bases, and 15 bases separated the two germline ends.

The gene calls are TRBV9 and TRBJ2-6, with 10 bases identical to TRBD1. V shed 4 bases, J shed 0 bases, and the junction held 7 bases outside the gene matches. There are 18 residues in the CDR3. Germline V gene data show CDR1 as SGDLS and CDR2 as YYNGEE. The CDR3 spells CASSPGGTGVSGANVLTF. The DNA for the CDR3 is TGTGCCAGCAGCCCAGGCGGGACAGGGGTCTCTGGGGCCAACGTCCTGACTTTC.

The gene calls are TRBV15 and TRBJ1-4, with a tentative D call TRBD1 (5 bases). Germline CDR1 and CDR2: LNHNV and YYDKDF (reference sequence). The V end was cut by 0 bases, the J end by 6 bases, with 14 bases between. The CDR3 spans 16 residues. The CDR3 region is CATSRDRQSGDEKLFF. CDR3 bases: TGTGCCACCAGCAGAGATCGACAGTCGGGTGATGAAAAACTGTTTTTT.

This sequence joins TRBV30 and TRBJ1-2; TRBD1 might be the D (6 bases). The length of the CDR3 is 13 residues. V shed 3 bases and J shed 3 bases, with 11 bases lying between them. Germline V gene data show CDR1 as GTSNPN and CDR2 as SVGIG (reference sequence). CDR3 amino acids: CAWRHRDDYGYTF. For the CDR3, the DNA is TGTGCCTGGAGACACAGGGACGACTATGGCTACACCTTC.